This T cell receptor (beta chain) is drawn from a study of blood T cell repertoires in COVID-19. Study in general: Donors in the United States, Italy and Spain gave samples during acute or convalescent COVID-19. PBMCs, B-cell-depleted T cells, or T cells provided the cDNA or gDNA that made up the material.

Germline loops: CDR1 SGHKS, CDR2 YYEKEE (reference sequence). This CDR3 has 14 residues. V was shortened by 2 bases and J by 0 bases, with 7 bases between the two germline ends. The assay was immunoSEQ multiplex PCR, and TCRdb's table has in-frame clones only and misses some. Of tens of thousands of clones listed, about four fifths are singletons. The chain employs TRBV5-5 and TRBJ2-3; D remains unclear. The sample taken for sequencing was peripheral blood. This TCR derives from a man aged 25 to 40 with COVID-19, enrolled during active disease. The CDR3 DNA follows: TGTGCCAGCAGCTTCCTTTCTAGCACAGATACGCAGTATTTT. As protein: CASSFLSSTDTQYF.